This is a list of T cell receptor beta chains from one sample in a study of spatial heterogeneity in lung cancer. TCRdb re-analysed the 5' RACE reads in MiXCR, keeping a single row per CDR3 protein. Among tens of thousands of distinct CDR3 sequences listed, roughly 12% were seen once. Sequencing was performed on PBMCs, taken at surgery. The receptors come from a male donor with early-stage non-small cell lung cancer. CDR3s include the opening cysteine and the closing phenylalanine or tryptophan. A D gene is named only where the DNA matches it firmly. Not all rows give a size; the values are once, few, many and, for expanded clones, a class.

abundance	v_gene	j_gene	d_gene	CDR3nt	CDR3aa
few	TRBV7-2	TRBJ1-4	NA	TGTGCCAGCAAGACCGCAACTAATGAAAAACTGTTTTTT	CASKTATNEKLFF
few	TRBV4-3	TRBJ2-7	NA	TGCGCCAGCAGCCAAGATCCACCCGGGCCCCTCCCCTACGAGCAGTACTTC	CASSQDPPGPLPYEQYF
NA	TRBV6-5	TRBJ1-3	TRBD1	TGTGCCAGCAGTTCTCCGGGACAGGGAAACACCATATATTTT	CASSSPGQGNTIYF
many	TRBV11-2	TRBJ1-5	NA	TGTGCCAGCAGCTTTTCCGGCGCTCAGCCCCAGCATTTT	CASSFSGAQPQHF
NA	TRBV3-1	TRBJ2-1	TRBD2	TGTGCCAGCAGCCGGACCCCTATCGGGGGGGCCGGGAATGAGCAGTTCTTC	CASSRTPIGGAGNEQFF
NA	TRBV20-1	TRBJ2-7	TRBD1	TGCAGTGCTAGACCTGGGACAGGAGGGTCCTACGAGCAGTACTTC	CSARPGTGGSYEQYF
few	TRBV29-1	TRBJ2-4	NA	TGCAGCGTCGTTGGACACCTAGCCAAAAACATTCAGTACTTC	CSVVGHLAKNIQYF
few	TRBV2	TRBJ2-1	NA	TGTGCCAGTGCTCGAGGCGGCTCCTACAATGAGCAGTTCTTC	CASARGGSYNEQFF
NA	TRBV7-7	TRBJ2-2	TRBD1	TGTGCTAGCAGCTTAGCGCCTGTGCTACAGGGGGTCACCGGGGAGCTGTTTTTT	CASSLAPVLQGVTGELFF
NA	TRBV20-1	TRBJ2-3	NA	TGCAGTCGACACACAGATACGCAGTATTTT	CSRHTDTQYF
few	TRBV28	TRBJ2-2	NA	TGTGCCAGCAGTATCCTTGGACCGACCGGGGAGCTGTTTTTT	CASSILGPTGELFF
many	TRBV12-3/TRBV12-4	TRBJ2-2	TRBD1	TGTGCCAGCAAGGGGACAGGGGGCGCGGGCACCGGGGAGCTGTTTTTT	CASKGTGGAGTGELFF